This T cell receptor (beta chain) was captured in a study of T cell responses to AZD1222 COVID-19 vaccine. Libraries were prepared by immunoSEQ multiplex PCR; TCRdb keeps only in-frame clonotypes and omits some of them. Of about 53,000 clones in the sample, 84% were seen once. The sequence was collected from an adult in good health. Specimen: peripheral blood, collected on day 0 of AZD1222 vaccination.

This CDR3 is CASSSQGAADEKLFF. As DNA, the CDR3 is TGTGCCAGCAGTTCACAGGGGGCGGCCGATGAAAAACTGTTTTTT. The chain joins TRBV27 to TRBJ1-4, with 9 bases identical to TRBD1. The germline CDR1 and CDR2 sequences are MNHEY and SMNVEV (reference sequence). Germline trimming cut 4 bases from V and 6 bases from J; bases unmatched to any gene: 6. The CDR3 sequence is 15 residues long.